This TCR beta chain was captured in a study of blood T cell repertoires in COVID-19. Turning to the study itself: Acute and convalescent COVID-19 specimens originated in the United States, Italy and Spain.

Seattle cases were enrolled at active infection and followed longitudinally. Profiled with immunoSEQ multiplex PCR; TCRdb holds only in-frame clones, not every one. The profile shows a few hundred thousand clones, about 91% of them singletons. Sequences were obtained from peripheral blood. The sequence was obtained from a person under 30 with COVID-19, enrolled during active disease.

CDR3 residues: CASSYLPDSGEKLFF. The CDR3 DNA reads TGTGCCAGCAGCTACCTGCCGGATTCGGGAGAAAAACTGTTTTTT. J is TRBJ1-4 and V is TRBV4-2; D gene uncertain. Trimming took off 5 bases at V and 8 bases at J, with 18 bases between the two ends. This CDR3 spans 15 amino acids. Germline V lookup: CDR1 LGHNA, CDR2 YNFKEQ.